One and the same sample provided the 21 T cell receptor beta chains below, sequenced in a study of blood T cells in healthy people across ages. The authors ran a second PCR of about 7 to 11 cycles using a sample-barcoded 5' primer and a J-beta primer mix. TCRdb independently ran MiXCR on the 5' RACE reads; one entry per CDR3 protein. The table includes 650,000 or so distinct CDR3 sequences, 45% to 60% detected once. The sample comprised blood. These receptors were collected from a woman at least 80 years old in good health.

This clonotype came up many times. DNA for the CDR3: TGTGCCAGCAGATCTACAGGGGCCAACTATGGCTACACCTTC. It is translated as CASRSTGANYGYTF. The gene calls are TRBV7-9 and TRBJ1-2; 7 bases are a match to TRBD1. The germline V gene has CDR1 SEHNR and CDR2 FQNEAQ (reference sequence). The CDR3 sequence is 14 residues long. The V segment lost 6 bases and the J segment 2 bases; nucleotides outside the gene matches: 6.

This clonotype was counted many times. The chain employs TRBV6-6 and TRBJ2-1; D could derive from TRBD1 or TRBD2 (6 bases each). V was clipped by 7 bases and J by 0 bases, with 13 bases between them. The germline V gene encodes CDR1 MNHNY and CDR2 SVGAGI (reference sequence). This CDR3 contains 15 residues. This CDR3 is CASNRGPSSYNEQFF. The CDR3, as DNA: TGTGCCAGCAACCGGGGGCCGAGCTCCTACAATGAGCAGTTCTTC.

The chain employs TRBV13 and TRBJ2-1; D not resolved. V dropped 4 bases and J dropped 9 bases, with 16 bases sitting between them. The germline V gene encodes CDR1 PRHDT and CDR2 FYEKMQ (reference sequence). The CDR3 consists of 14 residues. The CDR3 sequence is CASSWEDQAREQFF. CDR3 coding DNA: TGTGCCAGCAGCTGGGAAGACCAAGCCCGTGAGCAGTTCTTC. Complete variable domain (other parts from reference TRBV13 and TRBJ2-1): AAGVIQSPRHLIKEKRETATLKCYPIPRHDTVYWYQQGPGQDPQFLISFYEKMQSDKGSIPDRFSAQQFSDYHSELNMSSLELGDSALYFCASSWEDQAREQFFGPGTRLTVL.

The chain has TRBV20-1 and TRBJ2-4; tentative D call: TRBD1 (5 bases). This CDR3 is 14 amino acids long. From germline, CDR1 is DFQATT and CDR2 SNEGSKA (reference sequence). The chain's CDR3 is CSAPSQGAKNIQYF. The CDR3, as DNA: TGCAGCGCCCCTTCCCAGGGAGCCAAAAACATTCAGTACTTC.

This rearrangement joins TRBV6-5 to TRBJ2-4, with 8 bases that match TRBD1. The DNA end lines up better with TRBJ2-7; the J call may be wrong. Germline V gene data show CDR1 as MNHEY and CDR2 as SVGAGI. The CDR3 has 14 amino acids. CDR3 loop: CASSPTGTGYEQYF. CDR3 nucleotide sequence: TGTGCCAGCAGTCCCACTGGGACAGGCTACGAGCAGTACTTC.

The chain is built from TRBV3-1 and TRBJ2-6; D is ambiguous. The CDR3 has 15 amino acids. Germline V lookup: CDR1 LGHDT, CDR2 YNNKEL (reference sequence). V gave up 4 bases and J gave up 4 bases, with 11 bases separating them. CDR3 sequence (DNA): TGTGCCAGCAGCCCGTCAGAGTCCGGGGCCAACGTCCTGACTTTC. Encoded protein: CASSPSESGANVLTF.

Many counts were recorded for this clonotype. The chain links TRBV7-2 to TRBJ2-3; TRBD2 matches at 9 bases. V lost 10 bases, J lost 2 bases, and 13 bases stayed unmatched. The CDR3 extends over 16 amino acids. Germline V CDR1 and CDR2: SGHTA, FQGNSA. CDR3 sequence (DNA): TGTGCCACCCGCGGTCTCGCGGGGGGGAACACAGATACGCAGTATTTT. It codes for CATRGLAGGNTDTQYF.

This clonotype was seen repeatedly, ten times or more. The chain carries TRBV12-3 or TRBV12-4 and TRBJ2-3; D gene unclear. CDR3 length: 13 amino acids. The germline V and J ends were trimmed by 6 bases and 2 bases, with 9 bases remaining between them. The CDR3 sequence: CASRWTPTDTQYF. As DNA, the CDR3 is TGTGCCAGCAGGTGGACCCCCACAGATACGCAGTATTTT.

The chain combines TRBV10-3 with TRBJ1-5; D gene unclear. The CDR3 contains 16 residues. Germline V lookup: CDR1 ENHRY, CDR2 SYGVKD. Trimming removed 11 bases at V and 0 bases at J, with 20 bases between. The CDR3 region is CAALRREKYSNQPQHF. In nucleotides, the CDR3 is TGTGCCGCACTTCGACGGGAAAAGTATAGCAATCAGCCCCAGCATTTT.

J is TRBJ2-3 and V is TRBV19; possible D gene TRBD2, 6 bases. Trimming took off 3 bases at V and 2 bases at J, with 12 bases between the two ends. The CDR3 consists of 15 residues. Germline V gene data show CDR1 as LNHDA and CDR2 as SQIVND (reference sequence). The CDR3 DNA sequence: TGTGCCAGTAGTATCGGAGGCGGGGTCACAGATACGCAGTATTTT. Translating it yields CASSIGGGVTDTQYF.

The table lists this clonotype with a few counts. The CDR3 coding sequence is TGTGCCAGCAGCCAGAGAACAGGGAATGTAGGCTACACCTTC. Encoded protein: CASSQRTGNVGYTF. The chain recombines TRBV12-3 or TRBV12-4 with TRBJ1-2, with a tentative D call TRBD1 (6 bases). The V and J ends lost 6 bases and 8 bases respectively, with 19 bases between them. The CDR3 extends over 14 amino acids.

The chain uses TRBV15 and TRBJ1-1; no clear D. The CDR3 extends over 15 amino acids. CDR1 and CDR2 from the germline V gene are LNHNV and YYDKDF (reference sequence). V shed 1 base and J shed 0 bases, with 9 bases lying between them. The CDR3 DNA is TGTGCCACCAGCAGAGTAAAAATGCTGAACACTGAAGCTTTCTTT. This gives the protein CATSRVKMLNTEAFF.

The chain is built from TRBV6-5 and TRBJ1-2, with a weak D call TRBD1 (5 bases). The germline gives CDR1 MNHEY, CDR2 SVGAGI. The CDR3 loop spans 16 amino acids. V was clipped by 1 base and J by 8 bases, with 20 bases between them. DNA for the CDR3: TGTGCCAGCAGTTACTTATGGGGCACAGCGGAGCGGGGCTACACCTTC. Protein sequence: CASSYLWGTAERGYTF.

A remark on this clonotype: This may be a read error: a much more frequent sequence differs by one nucleotide. This rearrangement joins TRBV20-1 to TRBJ2-1; the D gene could be TRBD1 or TRBD2 (5 bases each). CDR1 is DFQATT and CDR2 is SNEGSKA in the germline V gene (reference sequence). The CDR3 runs to 16 residues. The V end was cut by 3 bases, the J end by 0 bases, with 15 bases between. The CDR3 is CSARTAAGSSYNEQFF. The CDR3 DNA sequence: TGCAGTGCTAGGACCGCGGCAGGGAGCTCCTACAATGAGCAGTTCTTC.

The rearrangement uses TRBV24-1 and TRBJ1-5; D is unclear. V was clipped by 3 bases and J by 0 bases, with 8 bases between them. The CDR3 runs 15 residues. Germline CDR1 KGHDR, CDR2 SFDVKD. CDR3 DNA: TGTGCCACCAGTGATCCAGGTCGTAGCAATCAGCCCCAGCATTTT. Its protein is CATSDPGRSNQPQHF.

Many counts were recorded for this clonotype. The chain carries TRBV20-1 and TRBJ2-1; 10 positions agree with TRBD2. Germline V lookup: CDR1 DFQATT, CDR2 SNEGSKA (reference sequence). There are 14 residues in the CDR3. V trimming: 6 bases; J trimming: 3 bases; junction bases outside the gene matches: 5. DNA of the CDR3: TGCAGTGCCACGACTAGCGGGCACTACAATGAGCAGTTCTTC. It yields the protein CSATTSGHYNEQFF.

This clonotype came up once. The chain recombines TRBV5-1 with TRBJ1-1; D is undetermined. The CDR3 totals 14 residues. Germline CDR1 and CDR2: SGHRS and YFSETQ. V lost 0 bases, J lost 0 bases, and 6 bases lay in between. CDR3 bases: TGCGCCAGCAGCTTGGCAACTATGAACACTGAAGCTTTCTTT. This translates into CASSLATMNTEAFF.

The V call is TRBV12-3 or TRBV12-4, the J call TRBJ2-2; 7 bases are shared with TRBD1. The CDR3 length is 17 residues. V gave up 6 bases and J gave up 2 bases; unmatched junction bases: 12. The CDR3 loop is CASSRDPGTENTGELFF. The CDR3, as DNA: TGTGCCAGCAGCAGAGACCCCGGGACAGAAAACACCGGGGAGCTGTTTTTT.

About this clonotype: A much larger clone differs from this one at a single base, so this may be a read error. The chain couples TRBV9 to TRBJ2-1; TRBD2 is a possible D gene (6 bases). Trimming took 4 bases from V and 6 from J, leaving 17 bases between them. The germline CDR1 and CDR2 sequences are SGDLS and YYNGEE. This CDR3 spans 15 amino acids. As DNA, the CDR3 is TGTGCCAGCAGCCGCGGGAAGATGATTGCCAATGAGCAGTTCTTC. The encoded protein is CASSRGKMIANEQFF. Full variable domain (rest looked up from reference TRBV9 and TRBJ2-1): DSGVTQTPKHLITATGQRVTLRCSPRSGDLSVYWYQQSLDQGLQFLIQYYNGEERAKGNILERFSAQQFPDLHSELNLSSLELGDSALYFCASSRGKMIANEQFFGPGTRLTVL.

In its sample, this clonotype was seen once. The chain recombines TRBV5-1 with TRBJ1-1; TRBD1 might be the D (6 bases). Per germline, CDR1 SGHRS and CDR2 YFSETQ. CDR3 size: 13 residues. V was trimmed by 4 bases and J by 6 bases, leaving 13 bases between them. In DNA form, the CDR3 reads TGCGCCAGCAGCGAGCCGGGGGGCCCTGAAGCTTTCTTT. Translation: CASSEPGGPEAFF.

Remarks on this clonotype: Mismatch with germline at one junction end may stem from a read error. The chain links TRBV28 to TRBJ2-7, with D possibly TRBD2 on 5 matching bases. The CDR3 is 14 amino acids. Germline CDR1 and CDR2: MDHEN and SYDVKM. CDR3 sequence (DNA): TGTGCCAGCAGTTTAGTGGGAGAAATCTACGAGCAGGACTTC. Translation gives CASSLVGEIYEQDF. Based on the CDR3 plus reference TRBV28 and TRBJ2-7, the full variable domain is DVKVTQSSRYLVKRTGEKVFLECVQDMDHENMFWYRQDPGLGLRLIYFSYDVKMKEKGDIPEGYSVSREKKERFSLILESASTNQTSMYLCASSLVGEIYEQDFGPGTRLTVT.